The source of this T cell receptor (beta chain) is a study of blood T cells in healthy people across ages. General observations from the study: Per-million-T-cell TCR beta diversity fell roughly linearly with age. PBMCs left unsorted prevented a conclusive naive versus antigen-experienced comparison.

The authors ran a second PCR of about 6 to 11 cycles using a sample-barcoded 5' primer and a J-beta primer mix. TCRdb called the 5' RACE reads again in MiXCR, with one record for every CDR3 protein. The profile covers 1.5 million to 2 million distinct CDR3 sequences, with about two fifths appearing a single time and more than 20% taken by the ten largest. Per germline, CDR1 SGHRS and CDR2 YFSETQ. Deletions cut 3 bases from V and 2 bases from J, with 11 bases between. The CDR3 extends over 14 amino acids. There were healthy Caucasian individuals from Russia, aged roughly 6 to 90, serving as donors. Peripheral blood was drawn, roughly 10 milliliters per donor. This clonotype was detected a few times. Its antigen is undetermined.

The TCR sequence derives from a human donor in good health. The genes are TRBV5-1 and TRBJ1-1; tentatively, D is TRBD1 (5 bases). The specimen was blood. This chain's CDR3 is CASSSMTDNTEAFF. The DNA for the CDR3 is TGCGCCAGCAGCTCCATGACAGATAACACTGAAGCTTTCTTT.